This T cell receptor beta chain is drawn from a study of blood T cell repertoires in COVID-19. Study background: Samples of COVID-19 (acute and convalescent) were obtained from the United States, Italy and Spain. Sources were T cells, B-cell-depleted T cells, or PBMCs; the material itself was cDNA or gDNA.

TCRdb's table, derived via immunoSEQ multiplex PCR, lists solely in-frame clones and lacks some. The data contain 200,000 to 250,000 clones, approximately 85% of them seen just once; the ten biggest clones take up 5% to 6%. The material sequenced was peripheral blood. The TCR comes from a woman of 80 years or more with COVID-19, enrolled during active disease.

This CDR3 reads CASSPLGKLGTEAFF. The CDR3, as DNA: TGCGCCAGCAGCCCACTCGGGAAGCTTGGGACTGAAGCTTTCTTT. This chain uses TRBV5-1 with TRBJ1-1; D not certain. The V gene's germline CDR1 is SGHRS and CDR2 YFSETQ. CDR3 length: 15 amino acids. V dropped 4 bases and J dropped 5 bases, with 18 bases sitting between them.